This T cell receptor (beta chain) was sequenced during a study of cytomegalovirus exposure and HLA in healthy donors. Study-wide findings and caveats: According to an earlier analysis, most TCR beta V segments yielded productive rearrangements about 87% or about 30% of the time. Cytomegalovirus-associated status was assigned to around 160 TCR beta chains. A later analysis reported that several of the most significant clusters appeared to be linked to common viral pathogens, among them Epstein-Barr virus. In a later analysis, across HLA loci, associated TCR counts were highest for DRB1, lowest for HLA-C.

V was clipped by 0 bases and J by 4 bases; unmatched bases: 2. The CDR3 has 15 residues. In germline, CDR1 is SGDLS, CDR2 YYNGEE. Worth noting for this clone: The antigen remains undetermined.

PCR was performed using 60 Vbeta and 13 Jbeta primers. Produced via immunoSEQ multiplex PCR; TCRdb's table is partial and in-frame only. Of around 140,000 clones listed, around 80% are singletons. This TCR derives from a man in his forties in good health and CMV-seronegative. The source material was PBMCs. This sequence joins TRBV9 and TRBJ2-1; 9 nucleotides line up with TRBD1. The DNA for the CDR3 is TGTGCCAGCAGCGTAGAAGGGACAGGGTACAATGAGCAGTTCTTC. Translation: CASSVEGTGYNEQFF.